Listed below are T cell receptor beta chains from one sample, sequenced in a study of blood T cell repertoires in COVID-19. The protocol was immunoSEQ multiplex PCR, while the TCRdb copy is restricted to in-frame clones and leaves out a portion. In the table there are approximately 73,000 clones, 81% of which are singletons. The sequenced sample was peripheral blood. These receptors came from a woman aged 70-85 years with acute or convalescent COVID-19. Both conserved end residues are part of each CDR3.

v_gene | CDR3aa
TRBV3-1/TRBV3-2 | CASSQGSRWYNEQFF
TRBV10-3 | CAISTTGGATYEQYF
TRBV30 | CAWRGTSYSYNEQFF
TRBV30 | CAWATGADNQPQHF
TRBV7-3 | CASSLRDSRVDEQFF
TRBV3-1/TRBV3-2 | CASSLGHRNSPLHF
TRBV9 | CASSGTASGNTIYF
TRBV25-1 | CASRETGATNEKLFF
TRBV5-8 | CASSSGGRNTGELFF
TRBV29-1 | CSVRTLGVAGEFF